The present T cell receptor beta chain was sequenced within a study of T cells in Graves' hyperthyroidism and ophthalmopathy. The study's findings and limits: Clonotypes that were expanded in thyroid above 0.001 mostly appeared in blood too. The model made its ophthalmopathy prediction, and onset followed a median about 6.8 months later. Ophthalmopathy and stable hyperthyroidism were told apart by a 13 V-J model.

The source of the PBMCs was around 10 ml of fresh peripheral blood. This clonotype was observed many times. Its cognate antigen is unknown. It was RNA transcripts that yielded the amplified TCR beta CDR3 regions. A first-round RT-PCR of the TCR CDR3 used the HTBI primer set. TCRdb passed the multiplex PCR reads through MiXCR, listing each CDR3 protein once. The table has 350,000 or so distinct CDR3 sequences, about 20% seen once; the top ten hold under 55%. Source material: blood. The TCR was taken from a woman in her 50s with Graves' hyperthyroidism.

For the CDR3, the DNA is TGTGCCTGGAGGGGGGGACAGGGGGTAATCGGTGAAGCTTTCTTT. Its protein is CAWRGGQGVIGEAFF. This chain connects TRBV30 to TRBJ1-1, with TRBD1 matching over 11 bases. The CDR3 length is 15 residues. Germline V CDR1 and CDR2: GTSNPN, SVGIG (reference sequence). With V trimmed by 3 bases and J by 7 bases, 10 bases remained unmatched.